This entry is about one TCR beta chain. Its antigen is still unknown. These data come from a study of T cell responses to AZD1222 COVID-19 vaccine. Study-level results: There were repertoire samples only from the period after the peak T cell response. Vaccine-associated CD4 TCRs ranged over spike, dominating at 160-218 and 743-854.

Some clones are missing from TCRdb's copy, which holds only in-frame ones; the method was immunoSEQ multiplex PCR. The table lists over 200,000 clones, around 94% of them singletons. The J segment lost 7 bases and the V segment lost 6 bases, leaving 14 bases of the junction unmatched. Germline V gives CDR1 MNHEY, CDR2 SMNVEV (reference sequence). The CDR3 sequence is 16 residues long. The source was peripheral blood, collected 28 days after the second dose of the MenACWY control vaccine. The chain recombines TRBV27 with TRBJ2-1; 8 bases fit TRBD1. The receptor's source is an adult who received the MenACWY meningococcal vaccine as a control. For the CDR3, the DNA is TGTGCCAGCAGCGTTTACGGCGGCCGGGACAGGAATGAGCAGTTCTTC. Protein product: CASSVYGGRDRNEQFF.